This T cell receptor beta chain was obtained from a study of blood T cell repertoires in COVID-19 (TCRdb year 2020). Concerning the study at large: Samples covering the acute and convalescent phases of COVID-19 were provided by collaborators in the United States, Italy and Spain. The material from the prospective study consisted of cDNA or gDNA derived from T cells, B-cell-depleted T cells, or PBMCs. The dataset comprised deeply sampled blood TCRbeta repertoires from subjects exposed to, actively infected with, or recovered from COVID-19. A freely available public database, intended as a resource for researchers studying the immune response to SARS-CoV-2, is where the repertoires were released. The samples were drawn from the first 160 participants of the ongoing ImmuneRACE study and from more than 1,000 subjects provided by 6 global collaborators. The sample metadata nearly always contained a de-identified subject ID, COVID-19 status, age in years and sex. HLA class I and class II types, where available, came from metadata supplied by the sample provider rather than from assay-based typing.

Each collaborating institution followed its own protocols to collect whole blood in K2EDTA tubes. For TCRbeta analysis, collaborator samples were shipped as frozen whole blood, as isolated PBMCs, or as DNA extracted from either sample type. The immunoSEQ Assay, a bias-controlled multiplex PCR, was used to amplify TCRbeta CDR3 regions from genomic DNA. As for the original processing: The number of nucleated cells in each sample was estimated from the amplification of reference gene primers within the assay. To quantify the absolute abundance of each unique TCRbeta CDR3 rearrangement, sequence reads were collapsed and filtered. For each sample, productive Simpson clonality was calculated as the square root of Simpson's diversity index over productive rearrangements. TCRdb holds this immuneACCESS table with in-frame rearrangements only. Some clones are missing; in checked studies, unresolved V genes explain under half, and the rest has no known cause. V and J calls and clone size follow that table, whereas D and trimming were derived from the DNA. This sample lists 50,000 to 85,000 clones; 91% were detected once. The biggest ten clones account for about 7.3% of the sample.

Based on the germline V gene, the CDR1 and CDR2 sequences are SQVTM and ANQGSEA. Reading from cysteine to phenylalanine, the CDR3 counts 11 amino acids. Only CDR3 DNA remains: 33 bases, in frame from the first base. Ends trimmed: V by 7 bases, J by 3 bases; bases unmatched to a gene: 2. Here is what the overall study found, with its caveats: Clinical and demographic metadata were provided uncurated, with the amount varying by source and participant.

This clone was seen a single time. The antigen this receptor binds is unknown. No clone much larger than this one lies a single base away; base qualities are absent. This TCR was recovered from a human donor in a cohort sampled during active COVID-19. Sequencing was done on a sample of peripheral blood. Recombination connected TRBV29-1 to TRBJ2-7; 8 middle bases align to TRBD1. CDR3 reads: CSGGQVYEQYF. The nucleotide sequence reads as follows: TGCAGCGGGGGACAGGTCTACGAGCAGTACTTC.